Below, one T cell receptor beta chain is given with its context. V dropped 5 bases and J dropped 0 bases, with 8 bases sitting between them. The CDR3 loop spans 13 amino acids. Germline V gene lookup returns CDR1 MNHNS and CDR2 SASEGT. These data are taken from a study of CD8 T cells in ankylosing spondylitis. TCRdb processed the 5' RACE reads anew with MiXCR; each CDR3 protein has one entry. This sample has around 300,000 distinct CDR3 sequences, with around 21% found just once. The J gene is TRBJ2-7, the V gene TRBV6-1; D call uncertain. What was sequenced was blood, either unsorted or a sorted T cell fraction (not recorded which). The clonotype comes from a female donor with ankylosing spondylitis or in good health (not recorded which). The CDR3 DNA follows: TGTGCCAGCAGTAGGGCGATCTCCTACGAGCAGTACTTC. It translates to CASSRAISYEQYF.